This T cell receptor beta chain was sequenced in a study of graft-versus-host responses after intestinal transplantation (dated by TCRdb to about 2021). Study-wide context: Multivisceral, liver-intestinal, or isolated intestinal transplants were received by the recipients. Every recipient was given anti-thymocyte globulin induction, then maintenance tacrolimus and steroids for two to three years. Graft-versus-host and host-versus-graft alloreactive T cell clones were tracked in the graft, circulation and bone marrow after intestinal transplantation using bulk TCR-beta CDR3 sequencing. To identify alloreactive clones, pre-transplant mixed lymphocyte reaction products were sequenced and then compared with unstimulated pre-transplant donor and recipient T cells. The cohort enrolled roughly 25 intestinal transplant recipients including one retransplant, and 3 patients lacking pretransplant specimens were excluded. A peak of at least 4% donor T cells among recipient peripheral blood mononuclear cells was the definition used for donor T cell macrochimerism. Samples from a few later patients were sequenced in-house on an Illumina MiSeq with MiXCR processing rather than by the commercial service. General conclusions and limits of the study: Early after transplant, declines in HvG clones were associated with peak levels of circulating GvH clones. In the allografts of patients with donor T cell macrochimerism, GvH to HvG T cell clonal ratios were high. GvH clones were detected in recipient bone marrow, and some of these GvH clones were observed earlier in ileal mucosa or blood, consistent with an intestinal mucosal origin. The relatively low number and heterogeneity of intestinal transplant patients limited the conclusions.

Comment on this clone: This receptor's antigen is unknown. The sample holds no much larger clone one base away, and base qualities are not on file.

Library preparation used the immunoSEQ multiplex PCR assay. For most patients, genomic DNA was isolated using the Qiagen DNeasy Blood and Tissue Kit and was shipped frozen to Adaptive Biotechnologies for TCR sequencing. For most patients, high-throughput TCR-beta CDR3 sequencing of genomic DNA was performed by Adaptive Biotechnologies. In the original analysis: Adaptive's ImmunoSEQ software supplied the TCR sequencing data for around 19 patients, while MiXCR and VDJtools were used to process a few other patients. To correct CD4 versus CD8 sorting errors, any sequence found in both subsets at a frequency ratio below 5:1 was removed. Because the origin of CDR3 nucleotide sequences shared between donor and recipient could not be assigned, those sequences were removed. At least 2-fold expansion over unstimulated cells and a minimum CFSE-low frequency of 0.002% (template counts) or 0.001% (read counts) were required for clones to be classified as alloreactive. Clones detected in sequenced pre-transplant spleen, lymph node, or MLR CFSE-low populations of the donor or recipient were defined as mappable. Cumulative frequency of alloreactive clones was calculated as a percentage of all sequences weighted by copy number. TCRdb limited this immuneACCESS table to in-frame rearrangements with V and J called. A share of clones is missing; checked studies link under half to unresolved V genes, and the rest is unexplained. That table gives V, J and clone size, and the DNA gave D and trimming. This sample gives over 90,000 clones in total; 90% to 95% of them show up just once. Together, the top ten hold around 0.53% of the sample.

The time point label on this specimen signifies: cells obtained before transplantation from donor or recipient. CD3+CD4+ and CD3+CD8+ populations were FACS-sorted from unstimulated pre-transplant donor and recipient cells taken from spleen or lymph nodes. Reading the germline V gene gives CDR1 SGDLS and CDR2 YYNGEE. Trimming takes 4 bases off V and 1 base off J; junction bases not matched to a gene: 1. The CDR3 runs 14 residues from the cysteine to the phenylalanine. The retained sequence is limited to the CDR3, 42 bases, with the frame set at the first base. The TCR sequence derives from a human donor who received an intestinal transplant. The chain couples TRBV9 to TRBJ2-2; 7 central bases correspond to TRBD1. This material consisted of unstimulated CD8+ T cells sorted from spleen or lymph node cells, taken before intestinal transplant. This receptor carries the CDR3 CASSPGGNTGELFF. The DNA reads TGTGCCAGCAGCCCAGGGGGGAACACCGGGGAGCTGTTTTTT. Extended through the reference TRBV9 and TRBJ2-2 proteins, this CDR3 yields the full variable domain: DSGVTQTPKHLITATGQRVTLRCSPRSGDLSVYWYQQSLDQGLQFLIQYYNGEERAKGNILERFSAQQFPDLHSELNLSSLELGDSALYFCASSPGGNTGELFFGEGSRLTVL.